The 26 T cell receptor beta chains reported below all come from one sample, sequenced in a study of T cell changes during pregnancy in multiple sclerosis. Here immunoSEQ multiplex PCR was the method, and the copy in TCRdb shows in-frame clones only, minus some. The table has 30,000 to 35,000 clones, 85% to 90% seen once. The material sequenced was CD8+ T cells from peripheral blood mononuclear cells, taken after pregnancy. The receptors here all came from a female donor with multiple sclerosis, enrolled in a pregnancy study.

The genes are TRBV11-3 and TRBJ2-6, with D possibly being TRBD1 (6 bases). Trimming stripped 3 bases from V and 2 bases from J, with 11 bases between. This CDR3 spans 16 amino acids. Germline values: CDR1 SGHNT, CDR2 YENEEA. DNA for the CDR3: TGTGCCAGCAGCTTTGGCAGGGGTACTGGGGCCAACGTCCTGACTTTC. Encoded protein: CASSFGRGTGANVLTF. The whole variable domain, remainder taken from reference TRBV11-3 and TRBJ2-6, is EAGVVQSPRYKIIEKKQPVAFWCNPISGHNTLYWYLQNLGQGPELLIRYENEEAVDDSQLPKDRFSAERLKGVDSTLKIQPAELGDSAVYLCASSFGRGTGANVLTFGAGSRLTVL.

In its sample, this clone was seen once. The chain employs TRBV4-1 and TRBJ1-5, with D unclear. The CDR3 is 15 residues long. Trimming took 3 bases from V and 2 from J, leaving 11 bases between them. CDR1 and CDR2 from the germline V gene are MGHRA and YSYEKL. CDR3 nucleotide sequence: TGCGCCAGCAGCCAGGGCCCGTGGGGCAATCAGCCCCAGCATTTT. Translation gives CASSQGPWGNQPQHF.

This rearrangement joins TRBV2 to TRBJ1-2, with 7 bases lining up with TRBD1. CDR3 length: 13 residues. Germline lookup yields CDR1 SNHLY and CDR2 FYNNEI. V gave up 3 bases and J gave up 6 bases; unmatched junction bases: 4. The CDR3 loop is CASSDTQGDGYTF. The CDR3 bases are TGTGCCAGCAGTGACACGCAGGGGGATGGCTACACCTTC.

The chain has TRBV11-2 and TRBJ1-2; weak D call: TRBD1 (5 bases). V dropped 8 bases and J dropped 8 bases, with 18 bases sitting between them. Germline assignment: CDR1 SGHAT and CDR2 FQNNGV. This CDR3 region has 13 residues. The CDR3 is CASGGWGMGGYTF. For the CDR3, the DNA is TGTGCCAGCGGAGGGTGGGGCATGGGCGGCTACACCTTC.

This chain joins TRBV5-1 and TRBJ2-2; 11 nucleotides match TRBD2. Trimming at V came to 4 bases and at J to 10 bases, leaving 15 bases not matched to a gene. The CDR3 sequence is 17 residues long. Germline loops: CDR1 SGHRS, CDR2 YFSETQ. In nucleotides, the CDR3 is TGCGCCAGCAGCCCCCCGTTAGGTAGCGGGGGGGCGCAGGAGCTGTTTTTT. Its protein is CASSPPLGSGGAQELFF.

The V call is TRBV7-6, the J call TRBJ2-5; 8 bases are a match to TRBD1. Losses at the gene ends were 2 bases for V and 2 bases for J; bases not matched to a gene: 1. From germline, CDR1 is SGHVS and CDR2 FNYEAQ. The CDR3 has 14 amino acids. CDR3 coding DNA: TGTGCCAGCAGCTTAACAGGGGGACAAGAGACCCAGTACTTC. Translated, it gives CASSLTGGQETQYF.

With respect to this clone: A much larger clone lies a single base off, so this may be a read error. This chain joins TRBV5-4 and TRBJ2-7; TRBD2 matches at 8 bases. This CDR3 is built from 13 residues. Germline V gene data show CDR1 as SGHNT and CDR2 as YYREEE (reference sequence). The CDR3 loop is CASSPPGGDEQYF. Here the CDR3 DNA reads TGCGCCAGCAGCCCACCCGGGGGGGACGAGCAGTACTTC.

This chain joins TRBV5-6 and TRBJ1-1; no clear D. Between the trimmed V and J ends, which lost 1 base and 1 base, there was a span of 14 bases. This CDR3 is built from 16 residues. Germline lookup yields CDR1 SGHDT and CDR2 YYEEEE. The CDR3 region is CASSLFGVARNTEAFF. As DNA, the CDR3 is TGTGCCAGCAGCTTGTTCGGCGTAGCCAGGAACACTGAAGCTTTCTTT.

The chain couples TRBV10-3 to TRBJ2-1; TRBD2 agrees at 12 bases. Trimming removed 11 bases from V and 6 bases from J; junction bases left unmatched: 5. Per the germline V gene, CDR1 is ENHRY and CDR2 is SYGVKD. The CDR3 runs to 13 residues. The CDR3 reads CAGKGLAGNEQFF. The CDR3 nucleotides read TGTGCCGGAAAGGGACTAGCGGGCAATGAGCAGTTCTTC.

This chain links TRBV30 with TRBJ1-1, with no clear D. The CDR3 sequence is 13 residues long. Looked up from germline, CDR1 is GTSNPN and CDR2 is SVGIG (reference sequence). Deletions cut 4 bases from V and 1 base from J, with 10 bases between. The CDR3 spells CAWTGDTNTEAFF. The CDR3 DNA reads TGTGCCTGGACAGGCGACACGAACACTGAAGCTTTCTTT.

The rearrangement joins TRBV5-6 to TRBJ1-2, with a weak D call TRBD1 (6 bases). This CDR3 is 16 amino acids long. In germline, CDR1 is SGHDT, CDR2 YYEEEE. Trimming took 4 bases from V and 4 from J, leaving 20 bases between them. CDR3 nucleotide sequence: TGTGCCAGCAGCATGGTTTGGACAGAGCTTGCCTATGGCTACACCTTC. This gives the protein CASSMVWTELAYGYTF. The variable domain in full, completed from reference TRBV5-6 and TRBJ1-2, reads DAGVTQSPTHLIKTRGQQVTLRCSPKSGHDTVSWYQQALGQGPQFIFQYYEEEERQRGNFPDRFSGHQFPNYSSELNVNALLLGDSALYLCASSMVWTELAYGYTFGSGTRLTVV.

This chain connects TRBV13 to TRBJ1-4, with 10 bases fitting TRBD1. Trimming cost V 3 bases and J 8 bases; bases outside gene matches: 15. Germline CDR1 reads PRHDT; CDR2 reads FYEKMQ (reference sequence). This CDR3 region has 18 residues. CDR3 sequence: CASSLSFTGGTGDEKLFF. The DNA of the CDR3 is TGTGCCAGCAGCTTGAGTTTTACGGGAGGGACAGGGGACGAAAAACTGTTTTTT.

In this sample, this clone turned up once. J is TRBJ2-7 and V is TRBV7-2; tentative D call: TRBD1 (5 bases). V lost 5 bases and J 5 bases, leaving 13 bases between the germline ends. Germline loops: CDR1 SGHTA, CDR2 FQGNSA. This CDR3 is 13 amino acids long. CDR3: CASSPLGVDEQYF. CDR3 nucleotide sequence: TGTGCCAGCAGCCCGTTAGGGGTGGACGAGCAGTACTTC.

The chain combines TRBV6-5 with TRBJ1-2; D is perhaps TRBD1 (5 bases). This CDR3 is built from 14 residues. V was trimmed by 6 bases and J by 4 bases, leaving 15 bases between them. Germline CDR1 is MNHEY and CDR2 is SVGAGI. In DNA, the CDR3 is TGTGCCAGCAGCAGCGCAGGGAATCTCTATGGCTACACCTTC. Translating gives CASSSAGNLYGYTF.

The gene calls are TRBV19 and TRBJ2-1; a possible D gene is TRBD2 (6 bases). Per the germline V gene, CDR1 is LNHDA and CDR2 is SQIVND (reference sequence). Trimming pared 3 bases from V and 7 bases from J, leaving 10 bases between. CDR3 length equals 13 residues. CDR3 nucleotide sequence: TGTGCCAGTAGTATTTTGGGGGGAAATGAGCAGTTCTTC. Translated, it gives CASSILGGNEQFF.

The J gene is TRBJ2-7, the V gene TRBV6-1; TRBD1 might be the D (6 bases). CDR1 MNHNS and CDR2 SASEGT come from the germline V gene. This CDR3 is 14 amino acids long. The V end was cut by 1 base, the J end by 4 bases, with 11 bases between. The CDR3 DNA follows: TGTGCCAGCAGTGAAGAACAGGGAAAGTACGAGCAGTACTTC. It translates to CASSEEQGKYEQYF.

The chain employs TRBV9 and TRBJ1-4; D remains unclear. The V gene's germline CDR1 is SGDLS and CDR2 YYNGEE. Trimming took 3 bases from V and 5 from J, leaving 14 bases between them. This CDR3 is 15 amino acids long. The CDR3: CASSAEGVGNEKLFF. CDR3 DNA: TGTGCCAGCAGCGCGGAGGGAGTCGGCAATGAAAAACTGTTTTTT.

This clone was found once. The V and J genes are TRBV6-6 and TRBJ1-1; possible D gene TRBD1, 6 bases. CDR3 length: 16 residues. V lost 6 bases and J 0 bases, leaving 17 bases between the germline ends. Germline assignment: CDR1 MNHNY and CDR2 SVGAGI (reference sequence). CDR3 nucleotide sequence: TGTGCCAGCAGCCCCCGGGGGGGCCCAATGAACACTGAAGCTTTCTTT. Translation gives CASSPRGGPMNTEAFF.

The CDR3: CASSYEGGGGSYGYTF. The CDR3 nucleotides are TGTGCCAGCAGTTACGAGGGGGGGGGAGGGAGCTATGGCTACACCTTC. This chain links TRBV6-6 with TRBJ1-2, with TRBD1 as a possible D gene (6 bases). The CDR3 is 16 amino acids. The ends were cut back, 2 bases at V and 4 bases at J, with 17 bases in the middle. Germline V CDR1 and CDR2: MNHNY, SVGAGI (reference sequence).

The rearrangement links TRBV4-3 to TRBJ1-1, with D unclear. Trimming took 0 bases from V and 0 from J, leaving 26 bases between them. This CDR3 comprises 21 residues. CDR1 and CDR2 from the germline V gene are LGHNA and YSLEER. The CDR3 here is CASSQERPGIPTFYVNTEAFF. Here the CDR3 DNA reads TGCGCCAGCAGCCAAGAAAGACCCGGGATACCCACTTTTTACGTGAACACTGAAGCTTTCTTT.

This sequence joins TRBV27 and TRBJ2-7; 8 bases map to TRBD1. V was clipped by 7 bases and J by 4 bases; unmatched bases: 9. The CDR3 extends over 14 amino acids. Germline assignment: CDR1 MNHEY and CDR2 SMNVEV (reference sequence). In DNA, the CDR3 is TGTGCCAGCACCCAGGCAGGGGGCGCATACGAGCAGTACTTC. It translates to CASTQAGGAYEQYF.

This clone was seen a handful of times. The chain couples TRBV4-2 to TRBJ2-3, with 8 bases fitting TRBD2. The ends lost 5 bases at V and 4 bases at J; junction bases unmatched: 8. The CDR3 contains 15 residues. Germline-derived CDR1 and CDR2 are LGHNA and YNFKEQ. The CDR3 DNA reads TGTGCCAGCAGCGAGGAGCGGGGGACGCCAGATACGCAGTATTTT. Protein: CASSEERGTPDTQYF.

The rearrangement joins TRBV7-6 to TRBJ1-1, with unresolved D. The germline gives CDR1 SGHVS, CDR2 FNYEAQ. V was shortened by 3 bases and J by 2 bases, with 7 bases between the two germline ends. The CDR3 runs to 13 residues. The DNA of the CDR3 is TGTGCCAGCAGCTTTTCGACAAACACTGAAGCTTTCTTT. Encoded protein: CASSFSTNTEAFF.

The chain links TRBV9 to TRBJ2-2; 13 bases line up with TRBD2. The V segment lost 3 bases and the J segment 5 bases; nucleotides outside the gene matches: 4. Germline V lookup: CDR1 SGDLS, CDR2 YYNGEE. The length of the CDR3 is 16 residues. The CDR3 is CASSGTSGGSTGELFF. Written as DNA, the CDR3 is TGTGCCAGCAGCGGGACTAGCGGGGGATCAACCGGGGAGCTGTTTTTT.

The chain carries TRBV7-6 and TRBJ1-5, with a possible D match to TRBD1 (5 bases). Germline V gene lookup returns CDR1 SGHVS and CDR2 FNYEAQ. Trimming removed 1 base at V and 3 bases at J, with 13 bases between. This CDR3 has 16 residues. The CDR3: CASSLGPRDSNQPQHF. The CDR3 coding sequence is TGTGCCAGCAGCTTAGGGCCCCGGGACTCCAATCAGCCCCAGCATTTT.

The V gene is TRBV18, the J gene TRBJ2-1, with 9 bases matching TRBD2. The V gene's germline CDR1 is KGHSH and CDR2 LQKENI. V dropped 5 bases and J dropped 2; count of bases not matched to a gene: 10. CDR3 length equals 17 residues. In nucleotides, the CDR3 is TGTGCCAGCTCATCGTTTCCCCTAGCGGGGCCCTACAATGAGCAGTTCTTC. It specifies CASSSFPLAGPYNEQFF.